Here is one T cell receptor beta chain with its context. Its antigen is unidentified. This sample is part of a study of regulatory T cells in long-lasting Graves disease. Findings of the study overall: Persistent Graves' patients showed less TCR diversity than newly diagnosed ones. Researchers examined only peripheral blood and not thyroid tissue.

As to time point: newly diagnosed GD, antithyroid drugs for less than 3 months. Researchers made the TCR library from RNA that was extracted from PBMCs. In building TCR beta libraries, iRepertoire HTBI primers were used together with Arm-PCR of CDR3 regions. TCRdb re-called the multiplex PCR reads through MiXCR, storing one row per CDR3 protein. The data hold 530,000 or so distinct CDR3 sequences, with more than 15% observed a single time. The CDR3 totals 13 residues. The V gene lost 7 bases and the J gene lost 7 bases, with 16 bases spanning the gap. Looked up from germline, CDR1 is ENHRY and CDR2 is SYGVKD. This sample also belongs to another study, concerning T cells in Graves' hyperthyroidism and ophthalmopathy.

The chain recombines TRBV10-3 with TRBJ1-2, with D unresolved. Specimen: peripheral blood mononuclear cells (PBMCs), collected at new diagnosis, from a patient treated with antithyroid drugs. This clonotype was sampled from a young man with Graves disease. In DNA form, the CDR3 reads TGTGCCATCACGGAAGAGATCTACTCTGGCTACACCTTC. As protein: CAITEEIYSGYTF.